Below are 26 T cell receptor beta chains sequenced from a single sample in a study of blood T cells in healthy people across ages. For the second PCR, which ran for about 6 to 11 cycles, a sample-barcoded 5' primer and a J-beta primer mix were used. TCRdb re-called the 5' RACE reads with MiXCR, one entry per CDR3 protein. The table includes about 800,000 distinct CDR3 sequences, roughly 25% detected once. The same sample was also studied in work on T cells of mothers and their children.

Sequencing was carried out using blood. These receptors all stem from a boy between 10 and 17 years old in good health.

The rearrangement links TRBV7-2 to TRBJ2-5, with 9 bases that match TRBD2. The CDR3 has 16 amino acids. The germline CDR1 and CDR2 sequences are SGHTA and FQGNSA. V was clipped by 5 bases and J by 1 base; unmatched bases: 8. The CDR3 coding sequence is TGTGCCAGCAGCCGAATCGGGACTAGCCTCCAAGAGACCCAGTACTTC. It codes for CASSRIGTSLQETQYF.

Details on this clonotype: The conserved phenylalanine or tryptophan normally closing the CDR3 is absent here, so this likely arose from a read error. J is TRBJ2-7 and V is TRBV4-1; D is unresolved. The V and J ends lost 2 bases and 0 bases respectively, with 11 bases between them. CDR1 is MGHRA, CDR2 YSYEKL, per germline. CDR3 size: 15 residues. CDR3 amino acids: CASSQIRASSYEQYS. In DNA, the CDR3 is TGCGCCAGCAGCCAAATTCGGGCGAGCTCCTACGAGCAGTACTCC.

About this clonotype: This may come from a read error, since a much larger clone is one base off. This sequence joins TRBV7-9 and TRBJ2-5; D may be TRBD2 (5 bases). The J call may be faulty, since TRBJ2-1 better matches the DNA end. The CDR3 consists of 17 residues. Germline V gives CDR1 SEHNR, CDR2 FQNEAQ (reference sequence). CDR3 nucleotides: TGTGCCAGCAGCTTACGTTCTGCGAGGGAGACCTACAATGGGCAGTTCTTC. Protein: CASSLRSARETYNGQFF.

This clonotype was seen a few times. This chain joins TRBV20-1 and TRBJ2-1; TRBD2 is a possible D gene (5 bases). Germline V gene lookup returns CDR1 DFQATT and CDR2 SNEGSKA (reference sequence). This CDR3 region has 14 residues. The V and J ends lost 6 bases and 10 bases respectively, with 22 bases between them. The CDR3 DNA reads TGCAGTGCAGGGTGGGCGGCGGGCGTAGGGGAGCAGTTCTTC. Amino acids: CSAGWAAGVGEQFF.

The chain has TRBV7-2 and TRBJ1-4; tentative D call: TRBD1 (6 bases). CDR3 size: 14 residues. Germline CDR1 reads SGHTA; CDR2 reads FQGNSA. Trimming shortened V by 0 bases and J by 7 bases, and 9 bases separated the two germline ends. The CDR3 nucleotides are TGTGCCAGCAGCTTAGCGGGGGCCGGTGAAAAACTGTTTTTT. It codes for CASSLAGAGEKLFF.

The rearrangement uses TRBV28 and TRBJ2-5; possibly TRBD2 for D (6 bases). The closer fit of TRBJ2-7 to the DNA end suggests the J call may be wrong. The germline V gene has CDR1 MDHEN and CDR2 SYDVKM. There are 13 residues in the CDR3. The CDR3 DNA is TGTGCCAGCAGGGAGGCGGGACGCTACGAGCAGTACTTC. This encodes CASREAGRYEQYF.

This clonotype has a handful of counts. The V gene is TRBV5-1, the J gene TRBJ1-1; D is unclear. CDR1 and CDR2 (germline): SGHRS, YFSETQ. The germline V and J ends were trimmed by 3 bases and 0 bases, with 9 bases remaining between them. The CDR3 contains 14 residues. CDR3 DNA: TGCGCCAGCAGCTCCAGTCCATTGAACACTGAAGCTTTCTTT. Protein product: CASSSSPLNTEAFF.

V usage is TRBV20-1 and J usage is TRBJ1-5, with 11 nucleotides matching TRBD1. Looked up from germline, CDR1 is DFQATT and CDR2 is SNEGSKA (reference sequence). Losses at the gene ends were 5 bases for V and 2 bases for J; bases not matched to a gene: 8. The CDR3 consists of 16 residues. As DNA, the CDR3 is TGCAGTGCTCCGGGGACAGGGGGTCATGGCAATCAGCCCCAGCATTTT. It specifies CSAPGTGGHGNQPQHF.

The chain joins TRBV5-4 to TRBJ2-1, with no clear D. The V end lost 2 bases, the J end lost 5 bases, and 5 bases lay between the germline ends. This CDR3 spans 12 amino acids. The germline gives CDR1 SGHNT, CDR2 YYREEE (reference sequence). The CDR3 DNA sequence: TGTGCCAGCAGCTTCGGAGACAATGAGCAGTTCTTC. Translating gives CASSFGDNEQFF. The whole variable domain, remainder taken from reference TRBV5-4 and TRBJ2-1, is ETGVTQSPTHLIKTRGQQVTLRCSSQSGHNTVSWYQQALGQGPQFIFQYYREEENGRGNFPPRFSGLQFPNYSSELNVNALELDDSALYLCASSFGDNEQFFGPGTRLTVL.

This chain connects TRBV19 to TRBJ2-7; possibly TRBD2 for D (6 bases). Germline V gives CDR1 LNHDA, CDR2 SQIVND (reference sequence). V gave up 4 bases and J gave up 1 base, with 11 bases separating them. This CDR3 comprises 14 residues. The DNA for the CDR3 is TGTGCCAGTAGTAAGTACGGGGGATCCTACGAGCAGTACTTC. Translated, it gives CASSKYGGSYEQYF.

This clonotype was found a few times. The V call is TRBV9, the J call TRBJ1-2; tentative D call: TRBD1 (6 bases). Trimming shortened V by 7 bases and J by 2 bases, and 12 bases separated the two germline ends. CDR3 length: 13 residues. The V gene's germline CDR1 is SGDLS and CDR2 YYNGEE. The CDR3 nucleotides read TGTGCCAGCTCCGGGACAAGGAACTATGGCTACACCTTC. Translation: CASSGTRNYGYTF. Filled out from reference TRBV9 and TRBJ1-2, the complete variable domain reads DSGVTQTPKHLITATGQRVTLRCSPRSGDLSVYWYQQSLDQGLQFLIQYYNGEERAKGNILERFSAQQFPDLHSELNLSSLELGDSALYFCASSGTRNYGYTFGSGTRLTVV.

The rearrangement uses TRBV7-8 and TRBJ2-3; D is uncertain. V was trimmed by 5 bases and J by 3 bases, leaving 18 bases between them. Germline CDR1 SGHVS, CDR2 FQNEAQ. The CDR3 loop spans 16 amino acids. For the CDR3, the DNA is TGTGCCAGCAGCAATCGGCCAAGGGATGGAACAGATACGCAGTATTTT. Translation: CASSNRPRDGTDTQYF.

This clonotype was recorded a few times. The rearrangement joins TRBV6-5 to TRBJ2-7; no definite D call. This CDR3 is 13 amino acids long. Trimming cost V 5 bases and J 0 bases, with 8 bases left between them. The germline V gene has CDR1 MNHEY and CDR2 SVGAGI. The CDR3 region has the DNA TGTGCCAGCAGTAGGCACCTCTCCTACGAGCAGTACTTC. It is translated as CASSRHLSYEQYF.

The chain couples TRBV4-3 to TRBJ2-6, with D perhaps matching TRBD1 (6 bases). Germline V gene sequence: CDR1 LGHNA, CDR2 YSLEER. Trimming removed 3 bases at V and 0 bases at J, with 6 bases between. The CDR3 contains 15 residues. CDR3 amino acids: CASSQGHSGANVLTF. CDR3 nucleotide sequence: TGCGCCAGCAGCCAGGGACACTCTGGGGCCAACGTCCTGACTTTC.

The chain carries TRBV29-1 and TRBJ2-5; 8 bases align to TRBD2. The CDR3 is 13 amino acids. Germline V gene sequence: CDR1 SQVTM, CDR2 ANQGSEA. V trimming: 5 bases; J trimming: 0 bases; junction bases outside the gene matches: 2. CDR3 protein: CSVRLAYQETQYF. Here the CDR3 DNA reads TGCAGCGTTCGACTAGCGTACCAAGAGACCCAGTACTTC.

This clonotype was counted between two and nine times. V gene TRBV19 combines with J gene TRBJ2-3; D is uncertain. The V end lost 3 bases, the J end lost 2 bases, and 6 bases lay between the germline ends. The germline V gene has CDR1 LNHDA and CDR2 SQIVND (reference sequence). The CDR3 extends over 13 amino acids. CDR3 protein: CASSIWSTDTQYF. The CDR3 region has the DNA TGTGCCAGTAGTATTTGGTCCACAGATACGCAGTATTTT.

CDR3 DNA sequence: TGCAGTGCCCCTAGGCTCGGGGGCGGACGGCCCCAGCATTTT. It yields the protein CSAPRLGGGRPQHF. The rearrangement links TRBV20-1 to TRBJ1-5, with D possibly matching TRBD1 (6 bases). The CDR3 sequence is 14 residues long. Germline CDR1 is DFQATT and CDR2 is SNEGSKA (reference sequence). V lost 6 bases, J lost 9 bases, and 21 bases lay in between.

This clonotype was counted only a few times. This rearrangement joins TRBV28 to TRBJ2-7, with a weak D call TRBD1 (7 bases). Trimming shortened V by 6 bases and J by 4 bases, and 19 bases separated the two germline ends. Germline CDR1 and CDR2: MDHEN and SYDVKM. The CDR3 is 15 residues long. CDR3 bases: TGTGCCAGCAGCCCAAACAGGGGAGGAGGGTACGAGCAGTACTTC. Translating it yields CASSPNRGGGYEQYF.

The table lists this clonotype with a few counts. The chain carries TRBV29-1 and TRBJ2-7, with 7 bases lining up with TRBD1. The germline CDR1 and CDR2 sequences are SQVTM and ANQGSEA. J was trimmed by 2 bases and V by 3 bases; bases with no gene match: 7. The length of the CDR3 is 14 residues. DNA for the CDR3: TGCAGCGTTGAGGCTGACAGGGCCCCCTACGAGCAGTACTTC. Translated, it gives CSVEADRAPYEQYF.

The V call is TRBV29-1, the J call TRBJ2-5, with 8 bases that match TRBD1. Germline V gene data show CDR1 as SQVTM and CDR2 as ANQGSEA. V gave up 7 bases and J gave up 4 bases; unmatched junction bases: 5. The CDR3 consists of 12 residues. The CDR3 sequence is CSAGQGLETQYF. The CDR3 region has the DNA TGCAGCGCTGGACAGGGCTTAGAGACCCAGTACTTC.

The CDR3 region has the DNA TGTGCCAGCAGTGAATTTACCGGGAGTAACATTCAGTACTTC. This translates into CASSEFTGSNIQYF. V is TRBV25-1 and J is TRBJ2-4; D perhaps matches TRBD2 (6 bases). V was trimmed by 1 base and J by 7 bases, leaving 11 bases between them. Germline values: CDR1 MGHDK, CDR2 SYGVNS. The CDR3 is made up of 14 amino acids.

The V call is TRBV10-3, the J call TRBJ2-3, with D maybe TRBD2 (5 bases). CDR1 is ENHRY, CDR2 SYGVKD, per germline. CDR3 length: 13 residues. V was clipped by 7 bases and J by 1 base, with 9 bases between them. In DNA form, the CDR3 reads TGTGCCATCATGTTGGAGGGCACAGATACGCAGTATTTT. Its protein product is CAIMLEGTDTQYF.

This clonotype turned up a few times. V and J are TRBV7-3 and TRBJ2-2; TRBD1 is a possible D gene (5 bases). Trimming left V 0 bases short and J 3 bases short, with 8 bases between. CDR1 SGHTA and CDR2 FQGTGA come from the germline V gene. This CDR3 region has 15 residues. CDR3 amino acids: CASSLTPGYTGELFF. The CDR3 region has the DNA TGTGCCAGCAGCTTAACGCCAGGGTACACCGGGGAGCTGTTTTTT.

V is TRBV3-1 and J is TRBJ2-2; D uncertain. The CDR3 loop spans 13 amino acids. Germline V gene lookup returns CDR1 LGHDT and CDR2 YNNKEL (reference sequence). V lost 0 bases and J 4 bases, leaving 3 bases between the germline ends. The CDR3: CASSQEFTGELFF. The CDR3 DNA sequence: TGTGCCAGCAGCCAAGAGTTCACCGGGGAGCTGTTTTTT.

This rearrangement joins TRBV12-3 or TRBV12-4 to TRBJ1-5, with unresolved D. The CDR3 consists of 14 residues. V was pared by 5 bases and J by 0 bases, with 8 bases between. CDR3: CASSRGSSNQPQHF. The CDR3 coding sequence is TGTGCCAGCAGTCGGGGTTCTAGCAATCAGCCCCAGCATTTT.

The rearrangement uses TRBV2 and TRBJ2-3, with D perhaps matching TRBD1 or TRBD2 (5 bases each). Trimming took off 5 bases at V and 2 bases at J, with 14 bases between the two ends. The CDR3 length is 15 residues. Germline CDR1 and CDR2: SNHLY and FYNNEI. Here the CDR3 DNA reads TGTGCCAGCAGTCGCCGCGACGGGGCCACAGATACGCAGTATTTT. Amino acid sequence: CASSRRDGATDTQYF.